This T cell receptor beta chain was identified during a study of blood T cells in healthy people across ages. Study conclusions and caveats: Those diversity estimates obtained from one million T cells were thought to be underestimates.

Trimming took 6 bases from V and 2 from J; bases not matched to a gene: 8. The CDR3 covers 15 residues. The germline CDR1 and CDR2 sequences are MNHEY and SVGAGI. Combining a sample-barcoded 5' primer with a J-beta primer mix, a second PCR ran for about 7 to 11 cycles. TCRdb fed the 5' RACE reads into MiXCR, producing one record per CDR3 protein. The sample carries 1.5 million or so distinct CDR3 sequences, about 42% recorded once. As for this clonotype: Its antigen is still unknown.

Sequenced: blood. The TCR comes from a woman aged 18-35 years in good health. V is TRBV6-5 and J is TRBJ2-3, with TRBD1 identical over 7 bases. DNA of the CDR3: TGTGCCAGCAGCCTCCGGACAGGAACCACAGATACGCAGTATTTT. Its protein product is CASSLRTGTTDTQYF.